This section outlines one T cell receptor beta chain sequence together with its context. The CDR3 loop spans 15 amino acids. Per germline, CDR1 LGHDT and CDR2 YNNKEL (reference sequence). V shed 5 bases and J 7 bases; nucleotides not matched to a gene: 10. Sequencing was performed with immunoSEQ multiplex PCR; in TCRdb, only in-frame clones are kept and a portion is missing. In the table there are approximately 270,000 clones, 85% to 95% of which are singletons. Up to 2 weeks before entering the study, exposed participants had met a COVID-19 case. The data derive from a study of blood T cell repertoires in COVID-19.

The V gene is TRBV3-1 (or the pseudogene TRBV3-2), the J gene TRBJ2-1, with TRBD2 identical over 8 bases. The receptor comes from a middle-aged man who had been exposed to COVID-19. The sequencing input was PBMCs or T cells enriched from blood (not recorded which). This CDR3 reads CASSTPGTRRNEQFF. The CDR3 coding sequence is TGTGCCAGCAGCACCCCGGGGACTAGGCGGAATGAGCAGTTCTTC.